This T cell receptor beta chain was profiled in a study of cytomegalovirus exposure and HLA in healthy donors. Germline V gene data show CDR1 as LNHDA and CDR2 as SQIVND (reference sequence). This CDR3 comprises 14 residues. V lost 4 bases and J lost 5, with 12 bases in between. Amplification used 60 Vbeta primers and 13 Jbeta primers. Per the study methods: Later work found 80 million to 85 million unique TCR beta chains, with some 11 million shared. Method: immunoSEQ multiplex PCR; TCRdb's copy keeps in-frame clones and lacks some. That table is the source of V, J and clone size, and D and trimming were worked out from the DNA. The data hold 150,000 to 200,000 clones, with over 70% observed a single time. General study results and limits: Indistinguishable V segments, including TRBV6-2 and TRBV6-3, were excluded.

Healthy individuals who donated bone marrow served as the donors. As concerns this clone: No antigen is known for it.

This clonotype originated in a woman aged 40-49 years in good health and CMV-seropositive. This chain links TRBV19 with TRBJ1-5; possibly TRBD1 for D (5 bases). Source material: PBMCs. The DNA of the CDR3 is TGTGCCAGTAGTACTGACAGCACCCATCAGCCCCAGCATTTT. Protein sequence: CASSTDSTHQPQHF.